This is a list of T cell receptor beta chains from one sample in a study of T cells in Graves' hyperthyroidism and ophthalmopathy. TCRdb analysed the multiplex PCR reads with MiXCR anew, one entry per CDR3 protein. The sample carries fewer than 450,000 distinct CDR3 sequences, roughly 18% recorded once. Source material: blood. These receptors all come from a man between 18 and 29 years old with Graves' ophthalmopathy. Both conserved end residues are part of each CDR3. Fields, in order: clone size, J gene, D gene, V gene, CDR3 protein, CDR3 DNA. A D gene is named only where the DNA matches it firmly. Clone size is stated in some rows and not others, as once, few, many or a class when expanded.

clone_size: many
j_call: TRBJ1-1
d_call: .
v_call: TRBV13
cdr3_aa: CASSPMGEKGPEAFF
cdr3_nt: TGTGCCAGCAGCCCGATGGGGGAGAAAGGCCCTGAAGCTTTCTTT

clone_size: many
j_call: TRBJ2-2
d_call: TRBD1
v_call: TRBV28
cdr3_aa: CASMAGGAGELFF
cdr3_nt: TGTGCCAGCATGGCAGGGGGCGCCGGGGAGCTGTTTTTT

clone_size: .
j_call: TRBJ2-5
d_call: TRBD1
v_call: TRBV10-3
cdr3_aa: CAISETDRGQETQYF
cdr3_nt: TGTGCCATCAGTGAGACCGACAGGGGCCAAGAGACCCAGTACTTC

clone_size: few
j_call: TRBJ2-3
d_call: TRBD2
v_call: TRBV9
cdr3_aa: CASGLAQDTQYF
cdr3_nt: TGTGCCAGCGGACTAGCGCAAGATACGCAGTATTTT

clone_size: .
j_call: TRBJ2-5
d_call: TRBD1
v_call: TRBV5-1
cdr3_aa: CASSFRTGNQETQYF
cdr3_nt: TGCGCCAGCAGCTTTCGGACAGGGAATCAAGAGACCCAGTACTTC

clone_size: .
j_call: TRBJ2-6
d_call: .
v_call: TRBV12-3/TRBV12-4
cdr3_aa: CASSFGDQNVLTF
cdr3_nt: TGTGCCAGCAGTTTTGGCGACCAAAACGTCCTGACTTTC

clone_size: few
j_call: TRBJ1-1
d_call: .
v_call: TRBV7-9
cdr3_aa: CASSLARGPWGTEAFF
cdr3_nt: TGTGCCAGCAGCTTAGCGCGGGGGCCCTGGGGCACTGAAGCTTTCTTT

clone_size: many
j_call: TRBJ2-5
d_call: TRBD1
v_call: TRBV3-1
cdr3_aa: CASRKTGGETQYF
cdr3_nt: TGTGCCAGCAGGAAGACAGGGGGAGAGACCCAGTACTTC

clone_size: many
j_call: TRBJ1-6
d_call: TRBD1
v_call: TRBV12-3/TRBV12-4
cdr3_aa: CASKPGTENSPLHF
cdr3_nt: TGTGCCAGCAAACCCGGGACAGAAAATTCACCCCTCCACTTT

clone_size: .
j_call: TRBJ2-1
d_call: .
v_call: TRBV10-1
cdr3_aa: CASSDSQGLWNEQFF
cdr3_nt: TGCGCCAGCAGTGATTCCCAGGGCTTGTGGAATGAGCAGTTCTTC

clone_size: few
j_call: TRBJ2-3
d_call: TRBD2
v_call: TRBV6-2/TRBV6-3
cdr3_aa: CASSYASGGPDTQYF
cdr3_nt: TGTGCCAGCAGTTACGCTAGCGGGGGGCCAGATACGCAGTATTTT

clone_size: .
j_call: TRBJ2-1
d_call: TRBD1
v_call: TRBV28
cdr3_aa: CASSPRTGGLTHPSSEQFF
cdr3_nt: TGTGCCAGCAGTCCCCGGACAGGGGGCCTGACCCACCCCTCAAGTGAGCAGTTCTTC

clone_size: many
j_call: TRBJ1-1
d_call: .
v_call: TRBV15
cdr3_aa: CATSKTGYSDTEAFF
cdr3_nt: TGTGCCACCAGCAAAACAGGGTATTCGGACACTGAAGCTTTCTTT

clone_size: many
j_call: TRBJ2-5
d_call: .
v_call: TRBV20-1
cdr3_aa: CSAGVPVQETQYF
cdr3_nt: TGCAGTGCGGGTGTACCCGTCCAAGAGACCCAGTACTTC

clone_size: many
j_call: TRBJ2-7
d_call: .
v_call: TRBV12-3/TRBV12-4
cdr3_aa: CASSFSTGSYEQYF
cdr3_nt: TGTGCCAGCAGTTTCTCGACAGGATCCTACGAGCAGTACTTC

clone_size: many
j_call: TRBJ1-2
d_call: .
v_call: TRBV9
cdr3_aa: CASSVVVGNGYTF
cdr3_nt: TGTGCCAGCAGCGTAGTGGTGGGCAATGGCTACACCTTC

clone_size: many
j_call: TRBJ1-1
d_call: .
v_call: TRBV18
cdr3_aa: CASSPLGLTEAFF
cdr3_nt: TGTGCCAGCTCACCTTTAGGGTTGACTGAAGCTTTCTTT

clone_size: many
j_call: TRBJ2-3
d_call: TRBD2
v_call: TRBV20-1
cdr3_aa: CSVPPGGSTDTQYF
cdr3_nt: TGCAGTGTTCCCCCGGGGGGGAGCACAGATACGCAGTATTTT

clone_size: many
j_call: TRBJ2-5
d_call: .
v_call: TRBV12-3/TRBV12-4
cdr3_aa: CASSSPEETQYF
cdr3_nt: TGTGCCAGCAGTTCGCCAGAAGAGACCCAGTACTTC

clone_size: many
j_call: TRBJ2-5
d_call: .
v_call: TRBV5-1
cdr3_aa: CASSDTEETQYF
cdr3_nt: TGCGCCAGCAGCGACACAGAAGAGACCCAGTACTTC

clone_size: many
j_call: TRBJ1-5
d_call: .
v_call: TRBV7-9
cdr3_aa: CASSAGGIDQPQHF
cdr3_nt: TGTGCCAGCAGCGCCGGGGGAATAGATCAGCCCCAGCATTTT

clone_size: many
j_call: TRBJ1-1
d_call: .
v_call: TRBV20-1
cdr3_aa: CSVPNGDQTEAFF
cdr3_nt: TGCAGTGTCCCAAATGGGGATCAGACTGAAGCTTTCTTT

clone_size: few
j_call: TRBJ2-7
d_call: .
v_call: TRBV5-8
cdr3_aa: CASSDLGRGTYEQYF
cdr3_nt: TGTGCCAGCAGCGACCTCGGCAGGGGTACCTACGAGCAGTACTTC

clone_size: many
j_call: TRBJ1-5
d_call: .
v_call: TRBV12-3/TRBV12-4
cdr3_aa: CASSFSANQPQHF
cdr3_nt: TGTGCCAGCAGTTTCAGTGCCAATCAGCCCCAGCATTTT